Below, 17 T cell receptor beta chains from the same sample are listed, as sequenced in a study of T cell repertoires in cytomegalovirus infection. TCRdb called the reads again in MiXCR, with one record for every CDR3 protein. The repertoire holds roughly 720,000 distinct CDR3 sequences, about 40% seen once, with 2.5% to 3% in the top ten. What was sequenced was PBMCs. The receptors come from a human donor in good health (CMV status not recorded). Some clones in this sample may be carry-over from other donors' samples.

This chain connects TRBV4-1 to TRBJ1-1; maybe TRBD1 (5 bases). V shed 3 bases and J shed 5 bases, with 16 bases lying between them. Germline lookup yields CDR1 MGHRA and CDR2 YSYEKL. This CDR3 is built from 15 residues. The CDR3 sequence: CASSHFTTVGTEAFF. The CDR3, as DNA: TGCGCCAGCAGCCATTTTACGACAGTCGGGACTGAAGCTTTCTTT.

The CDR3 region is CSARATGPTSSIYNEQFF. Written as DNA, the CDR3 is TGCAGTGCTAGAGCCACGGGACCTACTAGCAGTATATACAATGAGCAGTTCTTC. This chain joins TRBV20-1 and TRBJ2-1, with D possibly being TRBD2 (6 bases). The germline CDR1 and CDR2 sequences are DFQATT and SNEGSKA (reference sequence). The CDR3 spans 18 residues. V gave up 1 base and J gave up 4 bases, with 23 bases separating them.

V usage is TRBV2 and J usage is TRBJ2-7, with 10 nucleotides matching TRBD2. After removal of 5 bases from V and 5 bases from J, the junction contained 9 bases not matched to a gene. The CDR3 runs to 15 residues. Germline CDR1 is SNHLY and CDR2 is FYNNEI. The CDR3 here is CASSRSGRAVDEQYF. The DNA of the CDR3 is TGTGCCAGCAGTCGCAGCGGGAGGGCCGTGGACGAGCAGTACTTC.

The rearrangement uses TRBV12-3 or TRBV12-4 and TRBJ2-5, with D tentatively TRBD1 (5 bases). V lost 3 bases to trimming and J lost 3 bases, with 11 bases between them. This CDR3 has 14 residues. The CDR3 loop reads CASSFYRPEETQYF. CDR3 in DNA: TGTGCCAGCAGTTTCTACAGGCCTGAAGAGACCCAGTACTTC.

This chain connects TRBV19 to TRBJ1-2; tentatively, D is TRBD1 (6 bases). V was shortened by 10 bases and J by 7 bases, with 25 bases between the two germline ends. This CDR3 has 15 amino acids. The germline V gene has CDR1 LNHDA and CDR2 SQIVND (reference sequence). DNA for the CDR3: TGTGCCATTACCGATGGCGGGGCAGGGGAGCGTGGCTACACCTTC. It specifies CAITDGGAGERGYTF.

This clonotype was counted many times. This sequence joins TRBV7-9 and TRBJ2-7, with TRBD1 as a possible D gene (8 bases). CDR1 and CDR2 from the germline V gene are SEHNR and FQNEAQ (reference sequence). The CDR3 runs to 14 residues. V dropped 5 bases and J dropped 6 bases, with 17 bases sitting between them. The CDR3 DNA reads as TGTGCCAGCAGCACCAGACAGGGGAGGGGCGAGCAGTACTTC. This gives the protein CASSTRQGRGEQYF. The full variable domain, in which reference TRBV7-9 and TRBJ2-7 provide the parts outside the CDR3, is DTGVSQNPRHKITKRGQNVTFRCDPISEHNRLYWYRQTLGQGPEFLTYFQNEAQLEKSRLLSDRFSAERPKGSFSTLEIQRTEQGDSAMYLCASSTRQGRGEQYFGPGTRLTVT.

The V and J genes are TRBV12-3 or TRBV12-4 and TRBJ1-2; D is perhaps TRBD1 (5 bases). With 5 bases removed from V and 4 bases from J, the gap between germline ends came to 11 bases. There are 13 residues in the CDR3. CDR3 nucleotides: TGTGCCAGCAGTCTCTACAGGAGCTATGGCTACACCTTC. This sequence encodes CASSLYRSYGYTF.

This clonotype appeared many times. The chain has TRBV6-1 and TRBJ2-3; D may be TRBD1 (6 bases). Germline V lookup: CDR1 MNHNS, CDR2 SASEGT. The V end lost 7 bases, the J end lost 0 bases, and 8 bases lay between the germline ends. CDR3 length: 13 residues. The CDR3 loop is CASNQGSTDTQYF. The CDR3 region has the DNA TGTGCCAGCAACCAGGGGAGCACAGATACGCAGTATTTT.

V gene TRBV5-1 combines with J gene TRBJ2-3; no reliable D call. V dropped 3 bases and J dropped 0 bases, with 8 bases sitting between them. Looked up from germline, CDR1 is SGHRS and CDR2 is YFSETQ. The CDR3 is 14 residues long. DNA of the CDR3: TGCGCCAGCAGCTCGACGTATAGCACAGATACGCAGTATTTT. Translating gives CASSSTYSTDTQYF.

This rearrangement joins TRBV18 to TRBJ1-3; D is unresolved. In germline, CDR1 is KGHSH, CDR2 LQKENI. CDR3 length: 17 amino acids. V dropped 4 bases and J dropped 0 bases, with 16 bases sitting between them. The CDR3 nucleotides are TGTGCCAGCTCACGGGAGACGAGGATCTACTCTGGAAACACCATATATTTT. This sequence encodes CASSRETRIYSGNTIYF.

The rearrangement links TRBV7-6 to TRBJ2-3, with unresolved D. V was cut by 1 base and J by 6 bases, with 14 bases left in between. The CDR3 consists of 15 residues. Germline-derived CDR1 and CDR2 are SGHVS and FNYEAQ. The CDR3 DNA sequence: TGTGCCAGCAGCTTAGTCCCAGGTCTGGGGGATACGCAGTATTTT. It codes for CASSLVPGLGDTQYF.

In regard to this clonotype: A read error may produce the germline difference seen at one junction end. The chain couples TRBV7-9 to TRBJ1-3; the D is unclear. The CDR3 contains 12 residues. Germline CDR1 reads SEHNR; CDR2 reads FQNEAQ (reference sequence). Here the CDR3 reads CDSSLSGNTIYF. CDR3 coding DNA: TGTGACAGCAGCCTCAGCGGAAACACCATATATTTT.

A few counts support this clonotype. This chain links TRBV4-1 with TRBJ2-7; 12 nucleotides line up with TRBD1. The germline V gene encodes CDR1 MGHRA and CDR2 YSYEKL. The V segment lost 5 bases and the J segment 2 bases; nucleotides outside the gene matches: 4. The CDR3 is 15 amino acids. CDR3 DNA sequence: TGCGCCAGCAGCAGGGACAGGGGGCGACCCTACGAGCAGTACTTC. Encoded protein: CASSRDRGRPYEQYF.

This clonotype showed up many times. The V gene is TRBV19, the J gene TRBJ1-2; D uncertain. CDR1 is LNHDA, CDR2 SQIVND, per germline (reference sequence). The CDR3 consists of 14 residues. Trimming left V 2 bases short and J 2 bases short, with 9 bases between. Here the CDR3 DNA reads TGTGCCAGTAGTATACGGGGTCTCAACTATGGCTACACCTTC. Its protein is CASSIRGLNYGYTF.

V usage is TRBV5-1 and J usage is TRBJ2-7, with D hard to call. The length of the CDR3 is 14 residues. Germline V gives CDR1 SGHRS, CDR2 YFSETQ. Trimming took 0 bases from V and 2 from J, leaving 9 bases between them. CDR3 bases: TGCGCCAGCAGCTTGGACAGTTCCCCCTACGAGCAGTACTTC. This gives the protein CASSLDSSPYEQYF.

This clonotype was picked up many times. The V and J genes are TRBV7-2 and TRBJ2-1; either TRBD1 or TRBD2 may supply D (5 bases each). Germline V gene sequence: CDR1 SGHTA, CDR2 FQGNSA. Trimming removed 1 base from V and 6 bases from J, with 13 bases in between. The CDR3 totals 15 residues. CDR3 in DNA: TGTGCCAGCAGCTTAGTGCTTCAGAGGGGCAATGAGCAGTTCTTC. Amino acid sequence: CASSLVLQRGNEQFF. The full variable domain, rest sourced from reference TRBV7-2 and TRBJ2-1, is GAGVSQSPSNKVTEKGKDVELRCDPISGHTALYWYRQSLGQGLEFLIYFQGNSAPDKSGLPSDRFSAERTGGSVSTLTIQRTQQEDSAVYLCASSLVLQRGNEQFFGPGTRLTVL.

Comments on this clonotype: One junction end disagrees with the germline gene, perhaps due to a read error. V and J are TRBV2 and TRBJ1-5; D uncertain. The CDR3 covers 15 residues. Germline V gene sequence: CDR1 SNHLY, CDR2 FYNNEI. The DNA for the CDR3 is TGTGCCAGCAGTGAAGTCAGAGTTAGGAATCAGCCCCACCATTTT. Translation: CASSEVRVRNQPHHF.